Listed below are T cell receptor beta chains from one sample, sequenced in a study of monozygotic twins with inflammatory bowel disease. TCRdb re-called the 5' RACE reads and gives one entry per CDR3 protein, without DNA. This table lists about 99,000 distinct CDR3 sequences. The sample was blood. The receptors here all came from a human donor with ulcerative colitis or Crohn's disease, or a healthy co-twin of an affected twin (not recorded which). Each CDR3 is given with its conserved first and last residue. Each record gives: J gene, V gene, CDR3 protein.

J gene: TRBJ2-7; V gene: TRBV5-1; CDR3 protein: CASSREISYEQYF
J gene: TRBJ1-2; V gene: TRBV7-2; CDR3 protein: CASSFIGREEYGYTF
J gene: TRBJ2-3; V gene: TRBV20-1; CDR3 protein: CSASSVGGGTDTQYF
J gene: TRBJ1-6; V gene: TRBV6-1; CDR3 protein: CASSMELQRVNSPLHF
J gene: TRBJ2-1; V gene: TRBV11-3; CDR3 protein: CASSFRGTSTYNEQFF
J gene: TRBJ1-6; V gene: TRBV7-2; CDR3 protein: CASSSQGYSPLHF
J gene: TRBJ2-7; V gene: TRBV9; CDR3 protein: CASSVTPGTYEQYF
J gene: TRBJ1-2; V gene: TRBV2; CDR3 protein: CARRDRLKGGYTF
J gene: TRBJ1-5; V gene: TRBV15; CDR3 protein: CATSRDGSVQPQHF
J gene: TRBJ2-2; V gene: TRBV20-1; CDR3 protein: CSASRGDTGELFF
J gene: TRBJ2-7; V gene: TRBV7-2; CDR3 protein: CASRSRSSYEQYF
J gene: TRBJ2-7; V gene: TRBV18; CDR3 protein: CASSANSVSYEQYF